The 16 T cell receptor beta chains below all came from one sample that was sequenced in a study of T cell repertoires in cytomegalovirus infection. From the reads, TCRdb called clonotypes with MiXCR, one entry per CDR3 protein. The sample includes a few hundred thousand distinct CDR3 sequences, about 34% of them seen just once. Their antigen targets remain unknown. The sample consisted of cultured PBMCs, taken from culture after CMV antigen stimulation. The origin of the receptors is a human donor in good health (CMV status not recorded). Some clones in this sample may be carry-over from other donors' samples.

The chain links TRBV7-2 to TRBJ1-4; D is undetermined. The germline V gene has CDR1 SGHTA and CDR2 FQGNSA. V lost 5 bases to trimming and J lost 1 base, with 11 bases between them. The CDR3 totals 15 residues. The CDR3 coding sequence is TGTGCCAGCAGCCCTCACAGCCGAACTAATGAAAAACTGTTTTTT. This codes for CASSPHSRTNEKLFF.

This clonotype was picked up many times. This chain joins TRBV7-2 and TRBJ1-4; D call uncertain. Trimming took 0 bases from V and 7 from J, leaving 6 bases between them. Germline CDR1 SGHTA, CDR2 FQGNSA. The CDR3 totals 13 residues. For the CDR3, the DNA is TGTGCCAGCAGCTTAGCGTTCGGTGAAAAACTGTTTTTT. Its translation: CASSLAFGEKLFF. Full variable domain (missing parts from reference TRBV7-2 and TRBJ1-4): GAGVSQSPSNKVTEKGKDVELRCDPISGHTALYWYRQSLGQGLEFLIYFQGNSAPDKSGLPSDRFSAERTGGSVSTLTIQRTQQEDSAVYLCASSLAFGEKLFFGSGTQLSVL.

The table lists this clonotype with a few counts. CDR3 in DNA: TGTGCCAGCGGCCTCCGGGGCACCGGGGAGCTGTTTTTT. This sequence encodes CASGLRGTGELFF. This chain uses TRBV6-5 with TRBJ2-2, with D perhaps TRBD2 (5 bases). This CDR3 has 13 amino acids. CDR1 is MNHEY, CDR2 SVGAGI, per germline. The V end was cut by 8 bases, the J end by 4 bases, with 11 bases between.

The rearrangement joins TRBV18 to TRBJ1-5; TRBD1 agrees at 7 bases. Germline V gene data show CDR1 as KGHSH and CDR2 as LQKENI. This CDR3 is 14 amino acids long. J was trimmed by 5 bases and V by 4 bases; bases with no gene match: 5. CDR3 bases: TGTGCCAGCTCACGGGGCAGGGGGGATCAGCCCCAGCATTTT. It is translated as CASSRGRGDQPQHF.

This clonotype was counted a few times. In DNA form, the CDR3 reads TGTGCCAGCTCACCACCTCGATCGTTCACAGATACGCAGTATTTT. This encodes CASSPPRSFTDTQYF. The chain recombines TRBV18 with TRBJ2-3; no clear D. Germline CDR1 and CDR2: KGHSH and LQKENI. The V end lost 0 bases, the J end lost 2 bases, and 9 bases lay between the germline ends. The CDR3 loop spans 15 amino acids.

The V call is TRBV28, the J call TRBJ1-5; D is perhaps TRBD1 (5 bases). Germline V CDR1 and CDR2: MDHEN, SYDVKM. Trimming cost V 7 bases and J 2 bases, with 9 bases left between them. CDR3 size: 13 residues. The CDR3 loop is CASMGDGNQPQHF. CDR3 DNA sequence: TGTGCCAGCATGGGGGACGGCAATCAGCCCCAGCATTTT.

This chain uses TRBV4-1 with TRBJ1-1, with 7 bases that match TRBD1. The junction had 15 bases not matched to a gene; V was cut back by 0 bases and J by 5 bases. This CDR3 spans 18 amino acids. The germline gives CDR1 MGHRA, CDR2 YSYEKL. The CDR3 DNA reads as TGCGCCAGCAGCCAAGATCAGGGGGTGGAACAAGGGTATACTGAAGCTTTCTTT. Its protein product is CASSQDQGVEQGYTEAFF.

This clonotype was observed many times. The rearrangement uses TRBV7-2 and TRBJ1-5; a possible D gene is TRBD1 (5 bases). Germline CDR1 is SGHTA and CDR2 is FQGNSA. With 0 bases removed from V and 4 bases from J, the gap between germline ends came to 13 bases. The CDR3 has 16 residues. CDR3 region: CASSLAEGMENQPQHF. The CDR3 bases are TGTGCCAGCAGCTTAGCGGAGGGGATGGAAAATCAGCCCCAGCATTTT.

Here the CDR3 DNA reads TGTGCCAGCAGTTTTGGAGGCAGGGTCGGTGAAAAACTGTTTTTT. It is translated as CASSFGGRVGEKLFF. V and J are TRBV28 and TRBJ1-4, with D possibly TRBD1 on 5 matching bases. The germline CDR1 and CDR2 sequences are MDHEN and SYDVKM. Trimming took off 3 bases at V and 7 bases at J, with 15 bases between the two ends. The CDR3 is made up of 15 amino acids. The variable domain in full, completed from reference TRBV28 and TRBJ1-4, reads DVKVTQSSRYLVKRTGEKVFLECVQDMDHENMFWYRQDPGLGLRLIYFSYDVKMKEKGDIPEGYSVSREKKERFSLILESASTNQTSMYLCASSFGGRVGEKLFFGSGTQLSVL.

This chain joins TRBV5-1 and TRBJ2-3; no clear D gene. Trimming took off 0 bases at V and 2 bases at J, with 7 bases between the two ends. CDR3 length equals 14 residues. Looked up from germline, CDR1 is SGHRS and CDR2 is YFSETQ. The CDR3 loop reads CASSLGSHTDTQYF. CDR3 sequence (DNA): TGCGCCAGCAGCTTGGGCAGTCACACAGATACGCAGTATTTT.

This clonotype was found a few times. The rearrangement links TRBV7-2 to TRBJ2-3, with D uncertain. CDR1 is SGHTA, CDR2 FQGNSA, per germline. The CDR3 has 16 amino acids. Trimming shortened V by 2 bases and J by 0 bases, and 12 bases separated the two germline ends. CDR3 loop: CASSLRSRTSTDTQYF. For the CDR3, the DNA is TGTGCCAGCAGCTTACGGTCGAGAACTAGCACAGATACGCAGTATTTT.

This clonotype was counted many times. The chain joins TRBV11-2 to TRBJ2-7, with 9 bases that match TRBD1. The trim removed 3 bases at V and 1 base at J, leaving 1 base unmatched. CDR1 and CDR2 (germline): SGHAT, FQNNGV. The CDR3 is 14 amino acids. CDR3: CASSLDRGSYEQYF. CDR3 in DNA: TGTGCCAGCAGCTTGGACAGGGGATCCTACGAGCAGTACTTC.

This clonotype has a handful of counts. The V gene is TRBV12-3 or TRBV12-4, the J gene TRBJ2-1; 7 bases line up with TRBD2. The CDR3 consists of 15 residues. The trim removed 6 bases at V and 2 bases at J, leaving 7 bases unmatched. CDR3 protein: CASSPLGLAYNEQFF. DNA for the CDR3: TGTGCCAGCAGCCCCCTAGGACTAGCCTACAATGAGCAGTTCTTC.

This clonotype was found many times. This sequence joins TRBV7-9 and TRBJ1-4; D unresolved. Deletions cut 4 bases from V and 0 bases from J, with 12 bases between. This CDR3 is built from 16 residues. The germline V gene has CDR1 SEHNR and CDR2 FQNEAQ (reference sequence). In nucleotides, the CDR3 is TGTGCCAGCAGCTCCAATAGTCTGGCAACTAATGAAAAACTGTTTTTT. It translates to CASSSNSLATNEKLFF.

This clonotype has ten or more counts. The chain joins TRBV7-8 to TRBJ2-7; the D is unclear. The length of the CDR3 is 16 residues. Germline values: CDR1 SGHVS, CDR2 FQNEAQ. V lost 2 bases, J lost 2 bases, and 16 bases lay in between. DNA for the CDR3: TGTGCCAGCAGCTTAATCGTCCCTCGGGCAGCCTACGAGCAGTACTTC. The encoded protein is CASSLIVPRAAYEQYF.

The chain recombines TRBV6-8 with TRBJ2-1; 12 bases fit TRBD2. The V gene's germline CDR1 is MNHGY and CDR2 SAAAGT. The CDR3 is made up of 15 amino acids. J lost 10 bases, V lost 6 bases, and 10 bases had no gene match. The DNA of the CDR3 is TGTGCCAGCAGCCGAGGACTAGCGGGACTCTGGGAGCAGTTCTTC. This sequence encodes CASSRGLAGLWEQFF.